One and the same sample provided the 20 T cell receptor beta chains below, sequenced in a study of T-cell reconstitution after alpha-beta-depleted transplantation in children. Unique molecular identifiers were incorporated when the TCRbeta library was constructed. TCRdb passed the PCR reads through MiXCR, listing each CDR3 protein once. The repertoire holds about 350,000 distinct CDR3 sequences, with around 15% as singletons. The specimen comprised PBMCs, mostly from graft donor cells, sampled 360 days after TCRalphabeta/CD19-depleted stem cell transplant. These receptors all come from a male patient between 2 and 15 years old who had a stem cell transplant for acute lymphoblastic leukemia, so the T cells may come from the graft donor.

The chain recombines TRBV28 with TRBJ2-3; possible D gene TRBD2, 5 bases. Trimming stripped 5 bases from V and 2 bases from J, with 17 bases between. CDR3 length: 16 residues. Per germline, CDR1 MDHEN and CDR2 SYDVKM. This CDR3 is CASSPGLRHLTDTQYF. CDR3 DNA sequence: TGTGCCAGCAGTCCCGGACTGAGGCATCTCACAGATACGCAGTATTTT.

This clonotype showed up just a few times. The chain recombines TRBV7-8 with TRBJ2-1; perhaps D is TRBD1 or TRBD2 (5 bases each). Trimming stripped 4 bases from V and 3 bases from J, with 10 bases between. Germline CDR1 is SGHVS and CDR2 is FQNEAQ. The CDR3 consists of 14 residues. The CDR3 sequence: CASSYGTIYNEQFF. The CDR3 DNA sequence: TGTGCCAGCAGCTACGGGACGATCTACAATGAGCAGTTCTTC.

This clonotype was seen a few times. This sequence joins TRBV7-2 and TRBJ2-3; D uncertain. This CDR3 has 14 residues. V was pared by 0 bases and J by 5 bases, with 9 bases between. Germline CDR1 is SGHTA and CDR2 is FQGNSA. The CDR3 DNA reads TGTGCCAGCAGCTTAGCGAAGGGCGTAGATACGCAGTATTTT. Amino acids: CASSLAKGVDTQYF.

Remarks on this clonotype: The CDR3 ends on some other residue instead of the conserved phenylalanine or tryptophan, so this is likely a read error. The genes are TRBV2 and TRBJ1-1; no definite D call. Germline V lookup: CDR1 SNHLY, CDR2 FYNNEI. With 6 bases removed from V and 7 bases from J, the gap between germline ends came to 3 bases. CDR3 length: 9 residues. The CDR3 bases are TGTGCCAGCAGAGGTGAAGCTTTCCTT. Translated: CASRGEAFL.

This clonotype was observed many times. V usage is TRBV6-4 and J usage is TRBJ1-5, with D hard to call. With 3 bases removed from V and 4 bases from J, the gap between germline ends came to 10 bases. There are 14 residues in the CDR3. Germline V gene lookup returns CDR1 MRHNA and CDR2 SNTAGT. This CDR3 reads CASSEMGGNQPQHF. The CDR3 nucleotides are TGTGCCAGCAGTGAAATGGGAGGGAATCAGCCCCAGCATTTT.

This clonotype showed up just a few times. The chain combines TRBV28 with TRBJ2-4; D is unresolved. The V gene lost 6 bases and the J gene lost 7 bases, with 10 bases spanning the gap. The CDR3 totals 12 residues. CDR1 and CDR2 (germline): MDHEN, SYDVKM. The CDR3 coding sequence is TGTGCCAGCAGCGCCCCTTTCAACATTCAGTACTTC. Its protein product is CASSAPFNIQYF.

This clonotype was seen a few times. The chain carries TRBV7-2 and TRBJ1-2, with 9 bases that match TRBD1. Germline-derived CDR1 and CDR2 are SGHTA and FQGNSA. V gave up 4 bases and J gave up 8 bases; unmatched junction bases: 8. This CDR3 region has 14 residues. The CDR3, as DNA: TGTGCCAGCAGCTCTAACAGGGGGCGCGGGGGCTACACCTTC. It translates to CASSSNRGRGGYTF.

The genes are TRBV10-3 and TRBJ2-7, with D tentatively TRBD1 (7 bases). V gave up 4 bases and J gave up 5 bases, with 27 bases separating them. Germline-derived CDR1 and CDR2 are ENHRY and SYGVKD. CDR3 size: 18 residues. CDR3 in DNA: TGTGCCATCAGTGGGGACTCGGGACAGAAAAAAAAGGAGAACGAGCAGTACTTC. Amino acid sequence: CAISGDSGQKKKENEQYF.

This clonotype appeared a few times. The genes are TRBV10-3 and TRBJ2-5, with 9 positions matching TRBD1. The CDR3 has 13 amino acids. Germline lookup yields CDR1 ENHRY and CDR2 SYGVKD. The V and J ends lost 4 bases and 3 bases, in that order; junction bases with no gene match: 0. CDR3 sequence reads: CAISGTGEETQYF. Written as DNA, the CDR3 is TGTGCCATCAGTGGGACAGGGGAAGAGACCCAGTACTTC.

This clonotype was picked up many times. Relative to the germline gene, one junction end is altered; a read error may explain this. The J gene is TRBJ1-4, the V gene TRBV7-9, with 7 bases fitting TRBD1. Germline assignment: CDR1 SEHNR and CDR2 FQNEAQ (reference sequence). The CDR3 has 17 amino acids. CDR3 amino acids: CASTDKRQGGTYEKLFF. The CDR3 DNA sequence: TGTGCCAGCACCGATAAACGTCAGGGGGGAACTTATGAAAAACTGTTTTTT.

This clonotype has a handful of counts. The rearrangement joins TRBV7-3 to TRBJ2-1; possible D gene TRBD1, 5 bases. CDR3 size: 12 residues. CDR1 is SGHTA and CDR2 is FQGTGA in the germline V gene. Trimming took 5 bases from V and 7 from J, leaving 9 bases between them. The CDR3 nucleotides are TGTGCCAGCAGCCCAGGGTTTAATGAGCAGTTCTTC. It yields the protein CASSPGFNEQFF.

This clonotype was observed a handful of times. The V gene is TRBV20-1, the J gene TRBJ1-5; 8 nucleotides agree with TRBD1. CDR1 is DFQATT, CDR2 SNEGSKA, per germline (reference sequence). J gave up 7 bases and V 2 bases, and 4 bases lay outside the gene matches. There are 13 residues in the CDR3. The CDR3 DNA reads TGCAGTGCTAGAAGGACAGGGAGACAGCCCCAGCATTTT. Its protein product is CSARRTGRQPQHF.

In its sample, this clonotype was seen many times. V gene TRBV11-2 combines with J gene TRBJ1-2, with 8 bases lining up with TRBD1. Germline V gene lookup returns CDR1 SGHAT and CDR2 FQNNGV. Trimming took 1 base from V and 5 from J; bases not matched to a gene: 6. The length of the CDR3 is 15 residues. CDR3 in amino acids: CASSLADRGRYGYTF. The CDR3 bases are TGTGCCAGCAGCTTAGCTGACAGGGGCCGGTATGGCTACACCTTC.

The genes are TRBV10-3 and TRBJ2-3, with TRBD1 matching 7 bases. This CDR3 region has 16 residues. Germline V gene sequence: CDR1 ENHRY, CDR2 SYGVKD. The V gene end was trimmed by 4 bases and the J gene end by 2 bases; junction bases not matched to a gene: 9. The CDR3 loop reads CAISGTGGGSTDTQYF. The CDR3 region has the DNA TGTGCCATCAGTGGGACAGGAGGAGGCTCCACAGATACGCAGTATTTT.

This clonotype was picked up a small number of times. V and J are TRBV4-1 and TRBJ1-4; 7 bases are a match to TRBD1. CDR1 and CDR2 from the germline V gene are MGHRA and YSYEKL. The CDR3 contains 16 residues. The ends lost 2 bases at V and 7 bases at J; junction bases unmatched: 10. The CDR3 is CASSQPRQGLGEKLFF. CDR3 coding DNA: TGCGCCAGCAGCCAACCCAGACAGGGACTTGGTGAAAAACTGTTTTTT.

A few counts support this clonotype. The V gene is TRBV5-1, the J gene TRBJ2-5; 8 bases agree with TRBD1. The CDR3 has 16 residues. Germline CDR1 and CDR2: SGHRS and YFSETQ. J was trimmed by 2 bases and V by 4 bases; bases with no gene match: 10. The CDR3 DNA sequence: TGCGCCAGCAGCCTGCCGGGACAGGCGGGTCAAGAGACCCAGTACTTC. This sequence encodes CASSLPGQAGQETQYF.

This clonotype was picked up many times. This chain links TRBV10-3 with TRBJ2-3, with 8 positions matching TRBD2. This CDR3 has 14 amino acids. Looked up from germline, CDR1 is ENHRY and CDR2 is SYGVKD. V gave up 6 bases and J gave up 0 bases; unmatched junction bases: 2. CDR3 loop: CAISPGGSTDTQYF. CDR3 nucleotide sequence: TGTGCCATCAGCCCGGGGGGGAGCACAGATACGCAGTATTTT.

Ten or more counts support this clonotype. The rearrangement joins TRBV20-1 to TRBJ2-7; D gene unclear. The V gene lost 5 bases and the J gene lost 5 bases, with 19 bases spanning the gap. CDR1 is DFQATT, CDR2 SNEGSKA, per germline (reference sequence). CDR3 size: 14 residues. The DNA of the CDR3 is TGCAGTGCTCTCCGTCCCACCCCTAGGAACGAGCAGTACTTC. Amino acids: CSALRPTPRNEQYF.

This clonotype came up many times. CDR3 sequence reads: CASASRADTYEQYF. Written as DNA, the CDR3 is TGTGCTAGTGCCTCGAGGGCAGATACCTACGAGCAGTACTTC. The gene calls are TRBV12-5 and TRBJ2-7; D is perhaps TRBD2 (5 bases). V lost 7 bases and J lost 2, with 15 bases in between. In germline, CDR1 is LGHNT, CDR2 FRNRAP. CDR3 size: 14 residues.

This clonotype was counted only a few times. This chain connects TRBV7-2 to TRBJ2-1; possible D gene TRBD1, 6 bases. The CDR3 covers 14 residues. The V gene's germline CDR1 is SGHTA and CDR2 FQGNSA. V dropped 0 bases and J dropped 6 bases, with 9 bases sitting between them. The CDR3: CASSLAGHTNEQFF. CDR3 in DNA: TGTGCCAGCAGCTTAGCGGGACACACCAATGAGCAGTTCTTC. The full variable domain, completed using reference TRBV7-2 and TRBJ2-1, is GAGVSQSPSNKVTEKGKDVELRCDPISGHTALYWYRQSLGQGLEFLIYFQGNSAPDKSGLPSDRFSAERTGGSVSTLTIQRTQQEDSAVYLCASSLAGHTNEQFFGPGTRLTVL.